Following are 28 T cell receptor beta chains from one sample sequenced in a study of shared clonotypes between healthy human individuals. Sequencing used immunoSEQ multiplex PCR; TCRdb keeps in-frame clones, though not all of them. This sample has more than 2,000,000 clones, with approximately 92% found just once. Sequencing input: naive CD4+ T cells sorted from blood. The subset is: CD45RA+ positively selected. Source of these receptors: a man aged 18 to 29 in good health.

The J gene is TRBJ2-3, the V gene TRBV5-1; no clear D gene. Germline V CDR1 and CDR2: SGHRS, YFSETQ. The CDR3 spans 13 residues. V lost 6 bases, J lost 1 base, and 9 bases lay in between. CDR3 region: CASIGPRTDTQYF. The CDR3 nucleotides read TGCGCCAGCATTGGCCCACGCACAGATACGCAGTATTTT. Full variable domain (missing parts from reference TRBV5-1 and TRBJ2-3): KAGVTQTPRYLIKTRGQQVTLSCSPISGHRSVSWYQQTPGQGLQFLFEYFSETQRNKGNFPGRFSGRQFSNSRSEMNVSTLELGDSALYLCASIGPRTDTQYFGPGTRLTVL.

Comments on this clone: Other nucleotide sequences in the sample specify the same CDR3. The chain joins TRBV5-1 to TRBJ2-7; 11 bases are shared with TRBD2. The trim removed 4 bases at V and 3 bases at J, leaving 3 bases unmatched. This CDR3 comprises 14 residues. The germline V gene has CDR1 SGHRS and CDR2 YFSETQ. The CDR3 region is CASSRGTSGYEQYF. For the CDR3, the DNA is TGCGCCAGCAGCCGAGGGACTAGCGGCTACGAGCAGTACTTC.

This chain joins TRBV4-1 and TRBJ2-1, with D maybe TRBD2 (7 bases). CDR1 MGHRA and CDR2 YSYEKL come from the germline V gene. V shed 6 bases and J shed 4 bases, with 16 bases lying between them. The CDR3 sequence is 15 residues long. The CDR3 coding sequence is TGCGCCAGCAGACCCGAACAGGGAGGGTACAATGAGCAGTTCTTC. It codes for CASRPEQGGYNEQFF.

V and J are TRBV7-8 and TRBJ1-4; D possibly corresponds to TRBD1 (5 bases). Trimming pared 5 bases from V and 3 bases from J, leaving 13 bases between. From germline, CDR1 is SGHVS and CDR2 FQNEAQ. The CDR3 is made up of 15 amino acids. The CDR3 is CASSPLTASNEKLFF. As DNA, the CDR3 is TGTGCCAGCAGCCCACTGACAGCGTCTAATGAAAAACTGTTTTTT.

The chain joins TRBV7-2 to TRBJ1-1; possibly TRBD1 for D (5 bases). The CDR3 length is 14 residues. V lost 5 bases and J lost 2, with 12 bases in between. Germline V gene sequence: CDR1 SGHTA, CDR2 FQGNSA. Written as DNA, the CDR3 is TGTGCCAGCAGCCGGGGACCGAGTAACACTGAAGCTTTCTTT. This gives the protein CASSRGPSNTEAFF.

Turning to this clone: The same CDR3 is also encoded by other DNA sequences in this sample. The chain links TRBV7-2 to TRBJ2-2, with D unresolved. The germline V gene has CDR1 SGHTA and CDR2 FQGNSA. This CDR3 is 15 amino acids long. V shed 1 base and J shed 0 bases, with 6 bases lying between them. The CDR3 nucleotides are TGTGCCAGCAGCTTAGACCGCGCGAACACCGGGGAGCTGTTTTTT. Amino acid sequence: CASSLDRANTGELFF.

The genes are TRBV2 and TRBJ2-1, with 10 bases that match TRBD1. Per germline, CDR1 SNHLY and CDR2 FYNNEI. This CDR3 region has 13 residues. The ends lost 10 bases at V and 9 bases at J; junction bases unmatched: 9. The CDR3 sequence is CATGQGLPREQFF. CDR3 bases: TGTGCCACGGGACAGGGGCTCCCCCGTGAGCAGTTCTTC.

The V and J genes are TRBV9 and TRBJ2-2; 8 bases fit TRBD1. V dropped 3 bases and J dropped 8; count of bases not matched to a gene: 15. The CDR3 is made up of 17 amino acids. CDR1 and CDR2 (germline): SGDLS, YYNGEE. The CDR3 coding sequence is TGTGCCAGCAGCGAAGCAGACAGGGGATCCACCGGTGGGGAGCTGTTTTTT. This encodes CASSEADRGSTGGELFF.

The table lists this clone with a count of one. The chain links TRBV28 to TRBJ1-4, with D unresolved. Germline-derived CDR1 and CDR2 are MDHEN and SYDVKM. Trimming took off 6 bases at V and 0 bases at J, with 11 bases between the two ends. The CDR3 is made up of 15 amino acids. CDR3 amino acids: CASSVIGATNEKLFF. CDR3 in DNA: TGTGCCAGCAGCGTGATAGGTGCAACTAATGAAAAACTGTTTTTT. Using reference TRBV28 and TRBJ1-4 for the parts outside the CDR3, the full variable domain is DVKVTQSSRYLVKRTGEKVFLECVQDMDHENMFWYRQDPGLGLRLIYFSYDVKMKEKGDIPEGYSVSREKKERFSLILESASTNQTSMYLCASSVIGATNEKLFFGSGTQLSVL.

This chain joins TRBV2 and TRBJ1-3; D possibly corresponds to TRBD1 (6 bases). Germline V gene sequence: CDR1 SNHLY, CDR2 FYNNEI. Trimming shortened V by 5 bases and J by 8 bases, and 13 bases separated the two germline ends. The length of the CDR3 is 13 residues. CDR3 in amino acids: CASSQDSRDTIYF. The CDR3 DNA sequence: TGTGCCAGCAGTCAGGACAGTCGGGACACCATATATTTT.

Worth noting for this clone: This same CDR3 is encoded by further DNA sequences in the sample. The V call is TRBV11-2, the J call TRBJ1-2; no clear D gene. V was shortened by 3 bases and J by 1 base, with 9 bases between the two germline ends. From germline, CDR1 is SGHAT and CDR2 FQNNGV. The CDR3 has 14 residues. The CDR3 bases are TGTGCCAGCAGCTTGGCAGGTCTTAACTATGGCTACACCTTC. This codes for CASSLAGLNYGYTF.

The chain recombines TRBV30 with TRBJ1-3, with D perhaps TRBD1 (6 bases). This CDR3 comprises 19 residues. Germline-derived CDR1 and CDR2 are GTSNPN and SVGIG (reference sequence). Trimming took 4 bases from V and 3 from J, leaving 28 bases between them. The CDR3 DNA reads as TGTGCCTGGAATAGACTTAAAAACCAGGGGAGGATGAGTGGAAACACCATATATTTT. Its protein is CAWNRLKNQGRMSGNTIYF.

The rearrangement uses TRBV2 and TRBJ2-7, with a possible D match to TRBD1 (5 bases). Germline loops: CDR1 SNHLY, CDR2 FYNNEI. The CDR3 is made up of 14 amino acids. Trimming pared 11 bases from V and 0 bases from J, leaving 17 bases between. The DNA of the CDR3 is TGTGCCGATCGGAAACAGGTGAACTCCTACGAGCAGTACTTC. It specifies CADRKQVNSYEQYF.

This clone was picked up one time. The chain has TRBV11-2 and TRBJ2-2; D gene uncertain. This CDR3 contains 16 residues. Trimming removed 5 bases at V and 2 bases at J, with 15 bases between. Germline loops: CDR1 SGHAT, CDR2 FQNNGV. The CDR3 DNA is TGTGCCAGCAGCCATAACAGCTATGATAACACCGGGGAGCTGTTTTTT. Translating it yields CASSHNSYDNTGELFF. The variable domain in full, completed from reference TRBV11-2 and TRBJ2-2, reads EAGVAQSPRYKIIEKRQSVAFWCNPISGHATLYWYQQILGQGPKLLIQFQNNGVVDDSQLPKDRFSAERLKGVDSTLKIQPAKLEDSAVYLCASSHNSYDNTGELFFGEGSRLTVL.

The chain combines TRBV18 with TRBJ2-7; D is possibly TRBD1 (6 bases). Germline values: CDR1 KGHSH, CDR2 LQKENI. Trimming removed 2 bases from V and 3 bases from J, with 8 bases in between. The CDR3 covers 13 residues. The CDR3 nucleotides read TGTGCCAGCTCACCAAAAGGGGGCTACGAGCAGTACTTC. It encodes CASSPKGGYEQYF.

This clone was recorded once. The chain joins TRBV5-1 to TRBJ2-3; the match to TRBD2 covers 9 bases. The CDR3 is made up of 15 amino acids. The V segment lost 3 bases and the J segment 1 base; nucleotides outside the gene matches: 3. The germline V gene has CDR1 SGHRS and CDR2 YFSETQ. CDR3: CASSYRTSGTDTQYF. Written as DNA, the CDR3 is TGCGCCAGCAGCTACCGGACTAGCGGCACAGATACGCAGTATTTT.

V usage is TRBV19 and J usage is TRBJ2-5; 9 bases match TRBD1. This CDR3 region has 16 residues. Germline V gene lookup returns CDR1 LNHDA and CDR2 SQIVND (reference sequence). With 3 bases clipped from V and 5 bases from J, the junction kept 10 bases outside the gene matches. The CDR3 coding sequence is TGTGCCAGTAGTATGATCACAGGGGGCGCGAGGGAGACCCAGTACTTC. Its protein is CASSMITGGARETQYF.

This clone came up once. The chain links TRBV19 to TRBJ1-2; the match to TRBD1 covers 11 bases. J gave up 4 bases and V 9 bases, and 4 bases lay outside the gene matches. The CDR3 consists of 13 residues. CDR1 LNHDA and CDR2 SQIVND come from the germline V gene (reference sequence). This chain's CDR3 is CASRTGGTYGYTF. For the CDR3, the DNA is TGTGCCAGCCGGACAGGGGGCACCTATGGCTACACCTTC.

This chain joins TRBV9 and TRBJ2-5; D not certain. There are 14 residues in the CDR3. CDR1 and CDR2 (germline): SGDLS, YYNGEE. Trimming left V 0 bases short and J 3 bases short, with 9 bases between. The CDR3 DNA is TGTGCCAGCAGCGTAGCGGCAGCTAAAGAGACCCAGTACTTC. It codes for CASSVAAAKETQYF.

This chain connects TRBV5-1 to TRBJ2-7; perhaps TRBD1 as D (5 bases). V lost 1 base and J lost 6, with 11 bases in between. This CDR3 comprises 13 residues. The germline gives CDR1 SGHRS, CDR2 YFSETQ. CDR3 in amino acids: CASSLRGLPEQYF. In DNA, the CDR3 is TGCGCCAGCAGCTTGAGGGGTCTTCCCGAGCAGTACTTC.

This chain connects TRBV30 to TRBJ2-3; tentatively, D is TRBD1 (5 bases). V lost 4 bases and J lost 1, with 12 bases in between. The V gene's germline CDR1 is GTSNPN and CDR2 SVGIG (reference sequence). This CDR3 has 14 residues. The DNA of the CDR3 is TGTGCCTGGACCACTGGGGCCGGCACAGATACGCAGTATTTT. It specifies CAWTTGAGTDTQYF. Based on the CDR3 plus reference TRBV30 and TRBJ2-3, the full variable domain is SQTIHQWPATLVQPVGSPLSLECTVEGTSNPNLYWYRQAAGRGLQLLFYSVGIGQISSEVPQNLSASRPQDRQFILSSKKLLLSDSGFYLCAWTTGAGTDTQYFGPGTRLTVL.

On this clone itself: Other DNA sequences within the sample encode an identical CDR3. The J gene is TRBJ1-6, the V gene TRBV6-6, with TRBD1 identical over 7 bases. The CDR3 has 14 amino acids. The trim removed 5 bases at V and 7 bases at J, leaving 5 bases unmatched. Germline V gives CDR1 MNHNY, CDR2 SVGAGI (reference sequence). The CDR3 DNA sequence: TGTGCCAGCAGTCTAACAGGGGAGAATTCACCCCTCCACTTT. As protein: CASSLTGENSPLHF.

The genes are TRBV11-2 and TRBJ2-3; D possibly matches TRBD1 or TRBD2 (6 bases each). The germline gives CDR1 SGHAT, CDR2 FQNNGV. Trimming took off 1 base at V and 2 bases at J, with 13 bases between the two ends. The CDR3 runs 16 residues. The CDR3 is CASSLVGGPFTDTQYF. Written as DNA, the CDR3 is TGTGCCAGCAGCTTAGTTGGGGGGCCCTTCACAGATACGCAGTATTTT. The complete variable domain, with remaining parts taken from reference TRBV11-2 and TRBJ2-3, reads EAGVAQSPRYKIIEKRQSVAFWCNPISGHATLYWYQQILGQGPKLLIQFQNNGVVDDSQLPKDRFSAERLKGVDSTLKIQPAKLEDSAVYLCASSLVGGPFTDTQYFGPGTRLTVL.

V and J are TRBV7-2 and TRBJ1-2, with 7 bases that match TRBD1. Germline V gives CDR1 SGHTA, CDR2 FQGNSA. The trim removed 5 bases at V and 4 bases at J, leaving 4 bases unmatched. The CDR3 is 13 amino acids. The CDR3 is CASSEDRSYGYTF. The CDR3, as DNA: TGTGCCAGCAGCGAGGACAGGTCCTATGGCTACACCTTC.

The chain links TRBV14 to TRBJ1-2, with a tentative D call TRBD1 (5 bases). Germline assignment: CDR1 SGHDN and CDR2 FVKESK. V lost 1 base and J lost 6, with 9 bases in between. The CDR3 loop spans 13 amino acids. The CDR3 loop is CASSQAGIHGYTF. The CDR3 DNA reads TGTGCCAGCAGCCAAGCAGGGATCCATGGCTACACCTTC.

For the CDR3, the DNA is TGTGCCAGCAGTCAAGGACAGGGTCACGATTACGAGCAGTACTTC. Protein product: CASSQGQGHDYEQYF. The rearrangement joins TRBV6-6 to TRBJ2-7, with 8 bases fitting TRBD1. The junction had 10 bases not matched to a gene; V was cut back by 5 bases and J by 4 bases. The CDR3 is 15 amino acids. CDR1 and CDR2 (germline): MNHNY, SVGAGI (reference sequence).

A single count supports this clone. The V call is TRBV5-6, the J call TRBJ2-4, with 10 bases that match TRBD2. The CDR3 covers 15 residues. Germline CDR1 SGHDT, CDR2 YYEEEE. Trimming cost V 2 bases and J 1 base; bases outside gene matches: 0. CDR3 region: CASSFSGGAKNIQYF. The CDR3 DNA is TGTGCCAGCAGCTTTAGCGGGGGGGCCAAAAACATTCAGTACTTC.

The chain uses TRBV5-1 and TRBJ1-2; 7 nucleotides agree with TRBD1. The ends lost 0 bases at V and 6 bases at J; junction bases unmatched: 8. This CDR3 comprises 15 residues. Germline V gene lookup returns CDR1 SGHRS and CDR2 YFSETQ. The DNA for the CDR3 is TGCGCCAGCAGCTTGGTAGGCACAGGGGCGCATGGCTACACCTTC. Protein product: CASSLVGTGAHGYTF. Drawing the rest from reference TRBV5-1 and TRBJ1-2, the complete variable domain is KAGVTQTPRYLIKTRGQQVTLSCSPISGHRSVSWYQQTPGQGLQFLFEYFSETQRNKGNFPGRFSGRQFSNSRSEMNVSTLELGDSALYLCASSLVGTGAHGYTFGSGTRLTVV.